Shown below are 19 T cell receptor beta chains from a single sample sequenced in a study of CXCR3-negative and CXCR3-positive naive CD8 T cells. The libraries of TRB cDNA were constructed through 5' RACE using UMI labels. TCRdb re-analyzed the 5' RACE reads; it lists each CDR3 protein once, without DNA. Its clone listing holds about 130,000 distinct CDR3 sequences. Sequenced sample: naive CXCR3- CD8+ T cells from blood. Indicated subset: CD45RO-CCR7+CD27+CD95- naive CD8+ T cells lacking CXCR3 (TNR3-). The receptors were sampled from a human donor in good health. Some clones in this sample may be carry-over from other donors' samples.

The chain is built from TRBV6-5 and TRBJ2-1; the TCRdb D gene call, TRBD2, has no DNA to confirm it. Germline V gene data show CDR1 as MNHEY and CDR2 as SVGAGI. The CDR3 covers 13 residues. The CDR3 loop reads CASSQTSAFEQFF.

The rearrangement joins TRBV28 to TRBJ2-7; TCRdb reports TRBD2, a call that lacks DNA to check it against. CDR1 and CDR2 (germline): MDHEN, SYDVKM. The length of the CDR3 is 15 residues. The chain's CDR3 is CASSFQTSGSYEQYF.

The chain combines TRBV12-3 or TRBV12-4 with TRBJ2-2; TCRdb designates TRBD1, a call that cannot be tested without DNA. The CDR3 consists of 15 residues. CDR3 sequence reads: CAGSFPRTNTGELFF.

This clonotype counts as medium-sized by frequency. The J gene is TRBJ1-1, the V gene TRBV7-2; there is no DNA to check the TCRdb D call of TRBD1. CDR1 is SGHTA and CDR2 is FQGNSA in the germline V gene. The CDR3 is 13 residues long. The CDR3 sequence is CASSPQGYTEAFF.

The chain employs TRBV12-3 or TRBV12-4 and TRBJ2-7; lacking DNA, the TRBD1 call made by TCRdb goes unchecked. The CDR3 runs 15 residues. CDR3 loop: CASSLAHAGGYEQYF.

The chain recombines TRBV9 with TRBJ1-2. CDR1 is SGDLS and CDR2 is YYNGEE in the germline V gene. The CDR3 has 14 residues. The CDR3 spells CASSVGVGDFGYTF. Full variable domain (rest looked up from reference TRBV9 and TRBJ1-2): DSGVTQTPKHLITATGQRVTLRCSPRSGDLSVYWYQQSLDQGLQFLIQYYNGEERAKGNILERFSAQQFPDLHSELNLSSLELGDSALYFCASSVGVGDFGYTFGSGTRLTVV.

This chain connects TRBV15 to TRBJ2-7; no DNA is available, so the TRBD2 call from TCRdb remains unchecked. CDR3 length equals 15 residues. Germline V gene lookup returns CDR1 LNHNV and CDR2 YYDKDF (reference sequence). CDR3 loop: CATSIRATTRYEQYF. The entire variable domain, with the rest obtained from reference TRBV15 and TRBJ2-7, is as follows: DAMVIQNPRYQVTQFGKPVTLSCSQTLNHNVMYWYQQKSSQAPKLLFHYYDKDFNNEADTPDNFQSRRPNTSFCFLDIRSPGLGDTAMYLCATSIRATTRYEQYFGPGTRLTVT.

The CDR3 loop is CASSADPESTGELFF. This chain connects TRBV6-4 to TRBJ2-2. The germline V gene has CDR1 MRHNA and CDR2 SNTAGT. The CDR3 consists of 15 residues.

The chain is built from TRBV29-1 and TRBJ1-2; the D call of TRBD1 rests on TCRdb alone, since no DNA is present to check it. Per the germline V gene, CDR1 is SQVTM and CDR2 is ANQGSEA. CDR3 length: 13 residues. The chain's CDR3 is CSAPDRAGLGYTF.

The CDR3 here is CASSLNSGGSSYEQYF. V usage is TRBV7-2 and J usage is TRBJ2-7; the TCRdb D gene call, TRBD1, has no DNA to confirm it. The germline V gene encodes CDR1 SGHTA and CDR2 FQGNSA. This CDR3 has 16 residues.

The chain has TRBV12-3 or TRBV12-4 and TRBJ2-1; the TCRdb call, TRBD1, lacks DNA for checking. The CDR3 is 15 amino acids. CDR3 residues: CASSLGPGDRGGGFF.

This chain joins TRBV4-3 and TRBJ2-5; TCRdb calls TRBD1, which cannot be checked without DNA. The CDR3 length is 16 residues. CDR1 is LGHNA and CDR2 is YSLEER in the germline V gene. This CDR3 is CASSQALDRWIKTQYF.

The V call is TRBV12-5, the J call TRBJ2-7; TCRdb's D call, TRBD1, is unchecked because there is no DNA. In germline, CDR1 is LGHNT, CDR2 FRNRAP. The CDR3 extends over 12 amino acids. The CDR3 here is CASGLCEVEGDF.

The chain has TRBV6-5 and TRBJ2-2. CDR3 length: 13 amino acids. CDR1 and CDR2 (germline): MNHEY, SVGAGI. CDR3 residues: CASSPINTGELFF.

J is TRBJ2-7 and V is TRBV2; TCRdb gives TRBD2 as the D gene, but with no DNA this cannot be confirmed. There are 17 residues in the CDR3. Germline values: CDR1 SNHLY, CDR2 FYNNEI. The CDR3 loop reads CASSEYGTSGPLYEQYF.

The CDR3 here is CATSDPGTPYEQYF. The chain is built from TRBV24-1 and TRBJ2-7. The CDR3 has 14 amino acids. In germline, CDR1 is KGHDR, CDR2 SFDVKD.

The rearrangement links TRBV7-9 to TRBJ2-1; as DNA is missing, the TRBD1 call by TCRdb cannot be tested. CDR1 SEHNR and CDR2 FQNEAQ come from the germline V gene (reference sequence). The CDR3 is made up of 17 amino acids. CDR3 sequence: CASSLLALQGAGAIGFF.

This chain links TRBV7-6 with TRBJ1-1; TCRdb's assignment of TRBD1 cannot be checked, as there is no DNA. The CDR3 is 14 residues long. From germline, CDR1 is SGHVS and CDR2 FNYEAQ. CDR3 residues: CASSLAATGVPTGF.

The chain is built from TRBV7-6 and TRBJ2-7; with no DNA, the TCRdb D assignment of TRBD1 cannot be verified. Germline loops: CDR1 SGHVS, CDR2 FNYEAQ. The CDR3 runs 12 residues. CDR3 sequence: CASSPRGLEQYF.